This passage covers 3 T cell receptor beta chains from one sample sequenced in a study of control samples from healthy donors and cancer patients. Sequenced by immunoSEQ multiplex PCR; TCRdb stores in-frame clones only, minus some. The table records 100,000 to 150,000 clones, 80% to 95% of them present only once. The sequenced sample was blood. These receptors came from a woman between 45 and 60 years old in good health.

This clone came up once. This sequence joins TRBV5-1 and TRBJ2-7; 7 nucleotides align to TRBD1. The CDR3 length is 14 residues. Per the germline V gene, CDR1 is SGHRS and CDR2 is YFSETQ. V shed 0 bases, J shed 3 bases, and the junction held 3 bases outside the gene matches. CDR3 amino acids: CASSLEAGGYEQYF. CDR3 bases: TGCGCCAGCAGCTTGGAAGCAGGGGGCTACGAGCAGTACTTC. Combining the CDR3 with reference TRBV5-1 and TRBJ2-7 gives the whole variable domain KAGVTQTPRYLIKTRGQQVTLSCSPISGHRSVSWYQQTPGQGLQFLFEYFSETQRNKGNFPGRFSGRQFSNSRSEMNVSTLELGDSALYLCASSLEAGGYEQYFGPGTRLTVT.

This sequence joins TRBV6-2 or TRBV6-3 and TRBJ2-4; 11 nucleotides match TRBD2. The CDR3 extends over 20 amino acids. V dropped 4 bases and J dropped 1; count of bases not matched to a gene: 15. The germline V gene has CDR1 MNHEY and CDR2 SVGEGT. CDR3 residues: CASSFPGLAGGLAAKNIQYF. CDR3 sequence (DNA): TGTGCCAGCAGTTTCCCCGGGCTAGCGGGAGGACTCGCGGCCAAAAACATTCAGTACTTC.

As to this clone: The same CDR3 arises from other DNA sequences in this sample as well. The gene calls are TRBV29-1 and TRBJ1-2, with D possibly matching TRBD1 (5 bases). This CDR3 region has 11 residues. The V gene lost 4 bases and the J gene lost 6 bases, with 9 bases spanning the gap. Germline CDR1 reads SQVTM; CDR2 reads ANQGSEA. CDR3 region: CSVGGANGYTF. DNA of the CDR3: TGCAGCGTTGGAGGGGCGAATGGCTACACCTTC.